The 27 T cell receptor beta chains listed next were all sequenced from one sample in a study of blood T cell repertoires in COVID-19. The method was immunoSEQ multiplex PCR; TCRdb's version includes in-frame clones alone and lacks a portion of them. Counted here are 200,000 or so clones, about 88% occurring once; the ten biggest clones make up 13% to 15%. The material sequenced was peripheral blood. These receptors were taken from a man aged 25 to 45 with active or convalescent COVID-19.

The rearrangement joins TRBV6-6 to TRBJ1-2; weak D call: TRBD1 (5 bases). The length of the CDR3 is 13 residues. CDR1 and CDR2 (germline): MNHNY, SVGAGI (reference sequence). The V and J ends lost 0 bases and 5 bases respectively, with 7 bases between them. The CDR3 DNA reads TGTGCCAGCAGTTACTCCGACAGTTATGGCTACACCTTC. Translated, it gives CASSYSDSYGYTF.

The chain is built from TRBV7-2 and TRBJ1-2, with 8 nucleotides matching TRBD1. The V gene end was trimmed by 5 bases and the J gene end by 8 bases; junction bases not matched to a gene: 10. The V gene's germline CDR1 is SGHTA and CDR2 FQGNSA. The CDR3 runs to 14 residues. The CDR3 sequence is CASSLGQANWGYTF. The CDR3 nucleotides read TGTGCCAGCAGCCTGGGACAGGCAAACTGGGGCTACACCTTC.

This sequence joins TRBV2 and TRBJ2-1, with a possible D match to TRBD2 (6 bases). This CDR3 comprises 16 residues. V lost 4 bases to trimming and J lost 1 base, with 14 bases between them. Germline assignment: CDR1 SNHLY and CDR2 FYNNEI. Here the CDR3 reads CASSVWREPSYNEQFF. CDR3 coding DNA: TGTGCCAGCAGTGTTTGGCGGGAACCTTCCTACAATGAGCAGTTCTTC.

The rearrangement uses TRBV11-3 and TRBJ2-3; D not resolved. V was trimmed by 5 bases and J by 6 bases, leaving 15 bases between them. The CDR3 is made up of 14 amino acids. The germline V gene encodes CDR1 SGHNT and CDR2 YENEEA. CDR3 bases: TGTGCCAGCAGCCGAGGCCCCCCACCCGATACGCAGTATTTT. It yields the protein CASSRGPPPDTQYF.

The chain is built from TRBV3-1 (or the pseudogene TRBV3-2) and TRBJ1-1; D remains ambiguous. Germline-derived CDR1 and CDR2 are LGHDT and YNNKEL (reference sequence). The V end lost 1 base, the J end lost 4 bases, and 10 bases lay between the germline ends. The CDR3 has 14 amino acids. The CDR3 here is CASSQGPGSTEAFF. CDR3 nucleotides: TGTGCCAGCAGCCAAGGTCCGGGTTCCACTGAAGCTTTCTTT.

The chain joins TRBV5-6 to TRBJ2-7; D uncertain. CDR1 and CDR2 (germline): SGHDT, YYEEEE. This CDR3 has 12 amino acids. The germline V and J ends were trimmed by 2 bases and 6 bases, with 9 bases remaining between them. The CDR3 region has the DNA TGTGCCAGCAGCTTCCGTCGCAGCGAGCAGTACTTC. Translation: CASSFRRSEQYF.

The chain employs TRBV28 and TRBJ1-2; 7 nucleotides agree with TRBD1. The CDR3 spans 14 residues. Germline V CDR1 and CDR2: MDHEN, SYDVKM. The V gene end was trimmed by 5 bases and the J gene end by 3 bases; junction bases not matched to a gene: 6. The CDR3 region has the DNA TGTGCCAGCAGTCCGACAGGGATAGACTATGGCTACACCTTC. This codes for CASSPTGIDYGYTF.

This clone was counted a single time. The chain links TRBV27 to TRBJ2-2; D remains unclear. Germline V gene data show CDR1 as MNHEY and CDR2 as SMNVEV (reference sequence). The CDR3 sequence is 18 residues long. With 4 bases removed from V and 0 bases from J, the gap between germline ends came to 18 bases. The CDR3: CASSSISPAGANTGELFF. CDR3 bases: TGTGCCAGCAGTTCAATATCCCCCGCAGGCGCGAACACCGGGGAGCTGTTTTTT.

The chain links TRBV2 to TRBJ1-6, with D unresolved. The CDR3 length is 15 residues. Germline V gene lookup returns CDR1 SNHLY and CDR2 FYNNEI. V was cut by 3 bases and J by 4 bases, with 10 bases left in between. CDR3 region: CASSDAQTYNSPLHF. The CDR3 DNA sequence: TGTGCCAGCAGTGATGCCCAGACATATAATTCACCCCTCCACTTT.

This clone has a single count. This chain uses TRBV27 with TRBJ1-5; TRBD1 is a possible D gene (5 bases). The CDR3 length is 15 residues. V gave up 3 bases and J gave up 1 base, with 10 bases separating them. CDR1 and CDR2 (germline): MNHEY, SMNVEV (reference sequence). The CDR3 region is CASSFQAGSNQPQHF. CDR3 DNA sequence: TGTGCCAGCAGTTTTCAAGCAGGGAGCAATCAGCCCCAGCATTTT.

V is TRBV18 and J is TRBJ1-6; D unclear. Germline V gives CDR1 KGHSH, CDR2 LQKENI. V gave up 2 bases and J gave up 7 bases, with 9 bases separating them. The CDR3 length is 14 residues. CDR3: CASSPGDGNSPLHF. CDR3 coding DNA: TGTGCCAGCTCACCAGGAGACGGGAATTCACCCCTCCACTTT.

This chain joins TRBV11-3 and TRBJ1-1; 8 nucleotides agree with TRBD1. The CDR3 sequence is 15 residues long. Germline assignment: CDR1 SGHNT and CDR2 YENEEA. Germline trimming cut 3 bases from V and 5 bases from J; bases unmatched to any gene: 8. For the CDR3, the DNA is TGTGCCAGCAGCTTTTCGATACAGGGGGTGACTGAAGCTTTCTTT. This codes for CASSFSIQGVTEAFF.

J is TRBJ2-7 and V is TRBV7-9; TRBD1 matches at 7 bases. Germline values: CDR1 SEHNR, CDR2 FQNEAQ (reference sequence). The ends lost 5 bases at V and 3 bases at J; junction bases unmatched: 7. The length of the CDR3 is 14 residues. CDR3: CASSPRDSNYEQYV. The CDR3 DNA follows: TGTGCCAGCAGCCCTCGGGACAGCAACTACGAGCAGTACGTC.

This chain uses TRBV3-1 (or the pseudogene TRBV3-2) with TRBJ2-7; a possible D gene is TRBD1 (5 bases). This CDR3 is 14 amino acids long. The germline gives CDR1 LGHDT, CDR2 YNNKEL (reference sequence). The V end lost 3 bases, the J end lost 0 bases, and 9 bases lay between the germline ends. The CDR3 is CASSQQGLSYEQYF. In nucleotides, the CDR3 is TGTGCCAGCAGCCAGCAGGGCCTCTCCTACGAGCAGTACTTC.

The V gene is TRBV4-3, the J gene TRBJ1-4; D remains ambiguous. Deletions cut 0 bases from V and 0 bases from J, with 11 bases between. The CDR3 totals 17 residues. The germline V gene has CDR1 LGHNA and CDR2 YSLEER. The CDR3 region is CASSQEGVTATNEKLFF. DNA of the CDR3: TGCGCCAGCAGCCAAGAGGGAGTAACAGCAACTAATGAAAAACTGTTTTTT.

The V gene is TRBV7-2, the J gene TRBJ1-2; TRBD1 matches 8 bases. Trimming took 5 bases from V and 3 from J; bases not matched to a gene: 8. Germline CDR1 SGHTA, CDR2 FQGNSA. This CDR3 comprises 15 residues. CDR3 in amino acids: CASSPRTGRDYGYTF. The CDR3 DNA reads as TGTGCCAGCAGCCCCCGGACAGGGCGGGACTATGGCTACACCTTC.

This CDR3 is CASSSSGLAEYTDTQYF. Written as DNA, the CDR3 is TGTGCCAGCAGCTCATCGGGACTAGCGGAATACACAGATACGCAGTATTTT. The chain uses TRBV7-2 and TRBJ2-3; 11 bases line up with TRBD2. J was trimmed by 2 bases and V by 4 bases; bases with no gene match: 8. Germline V CDR1 and CDR2: SGHTA, FQGNSA. This CDR3 spans 17 amino acids.

V and J are TRBV7-2 and TRBJ1-5; a weak D match, TRBD1 (6 bases). The V end lost 2 bases, the J end lost 1 base, and 15 bases lay between the germline ends. Germline V gene sequence: CDR1 SGHTA, CDR2 FQGNSA. CDR3 length equals 17 residues. The CDR3 is CASSLSLFRGSNQPQHF. DNA of the CDR3: TGTGCCAGCAGCTTATCCCTATTTAGGGGGAGCAATCAGCCCCAGCATTTT.

CDR3 sequence reads: CASSPSLAGEPPYEQYF. As DNA, the CDR3 is TGTGCCAGCAGCCCCTCCTTAGCGGGAGAGCCCCCCTACGAGCAGTACTTC. The gene calls are TRBV11-3 and TRBJ2-7, with 9 bases lining up with TRBD2. V dropped 5 bases and J dropped 2; count of bases not matched to a gene: 13. From germline, CDR1 is SGHNT and CDR2 YENEEA. This CDR3 is 17 amino acids long. The complete variable domain, with remaining parts taken from reference TRBV11-3 and TRBJ2-7, reads EAGVVQSPRYKIIEKKQPVAFWCNPISGHNTLYWYLQNLGQGPELLIRYENEEAVDDSQLPKDRFSAERLKGVDSTLKIQPAELGDSAVYLCASSPSLAGEPPYEQYFGPGTRLTVT.

The chain recombines TRBV18 with TRBJ1-2, with D uncertain. V was clipped by 3 bases and J by 0 bases, with 8 bases between them. Germline loops: CDR1 KGHSH, CDR2 LQKENI. The CDR3 is 14 residues long. The CDR3 bases are TGTGCCAGCTCACCCGCCCAGGCTAACTATGGCTACACCTTC. This gives the protein CASSPAQANYGYTF.

V gene TRBV30 combines with J gene TRBJ2-5; D might be TRBD2 (6 bases). CDR3 length equals 14 residues. Germline-derived CDR1 and CDR2 are GTSNPN and SVGIG (reference sequence). V shed 0 bases and J shed 6 bases, with 14 bases lying between them. CDR3 bases: TGTGCCTGGAGTGTTGACGGGAGAGGCCAGACCCAGTACTTC. Amino acid sequence: CAWSVDGRGQTQYF. Looking up the rest from reference TRBV30 and TRBJ2-5 gives the full variable domain: SQTIHQWPATLVQPVGSPLSLECTVEGTSNPNLYWYRQAAGRGLQLLFYSVGIGQISSEVPQNLSASRPQDRQFILSSKKLLLSDSGFYLCAWSVDGRGQTQYFGPGTRLLVL.

The rearrangement joins TRBV2 to TRBJ2-5, with D possibly matching TRBD1 (5 bases). This CDR3 is 12 amino acids long. The germline CDR1 and CDR2 sequences are SNHLY and FYNNEI. Trimming stripped 7 bases from V and 4 bases from J, with 10 bases between. CDR3 amino acids: CASTQDRETQYF. DNA of the CDR3: TGTGCCAGCACACAGGACCGAGAGACCCAGTACTTC. Using reference TRBV2 and TRBJ2-5 for the parts outside the CDR3, the full variable domain is EPEVTQTPSHQVTQMGQEVILRCVPISNHLYFYWYRQILGQKVEFLVSFYNNEISEKSEIFDDQFSVERPDGSNFTLKIRSTKLEDSAMYFCASTQDRETQYFGPGTRLLVL.

The rearrangement joins TRBV10-1 to TRBJ2-3, with D possibly matching TRBD2 (7 bases). CDR1 and CDR2 from the germline V gene are WNHNN and SYGVQD (reference sequence). The CDR3 spans 16 residues. Trimming removed 0 bases at V and 3 bases at J, with 13 bases between. CDR3 amino acids: CASSESGGGRTDTQYF. The CDR3 DNA sequence: TGCGCCAGCAGTGAGTCTGGGGGGGGCCGTACAGATACGCAGTATTTT.

V is TRBV14 and J is TRBJ2-2; D unresolved. V lost 1 base and J 2 bases, leaving 11 bases between the germline ends. The CDR3 extends over 16 amino acids. CDR1 is SGHDN, CDR2 FVKESK, per germline. CDR3 sequence (DNA): TGTGCCAGCAGCCAAGGCCTCAGAACCAACACCGGGGAGCTGTTTTTT. It encodes CASSQGLRTNTGELFF.

The chain employs TRBV9 and TRBJ2-3; D might be TRBD1 (6 bases). The CDR3 has 14 amino acids. V lost 3 bases, J lost 6 bases, and 14 bases lay in between. Germline loops: CDR1 SGDLS, CDR2 YYNGEE. CDR3 sequence reads: CASSAQTGEDTQYF. CDR3 DNA: TGTGCCAGCAGCGCCCAGACAGGAGAGGATACGCAGTATTTT.

This clone was seen once. The chain has TRBV7-9 and TRBJ2-2; 7 bases agree with TRBD1. This CDR3 has 14 amino acids. Germline V CDR1 and CDR2: SEHNR, FQNEAQ (reference sequence). V shed 6 bases and J 3 bases; nucleotides not matched to a gene: 4. The CDR3 nucleotides are TGTGCCAGCAGTGACAGGGCACACACCGGGGAGCTGTTTTTT. It specifies CASSDRAHTGELFF.

The rearrangement joins TRBV2 to TRBJ1-5; D ambiguous. Germline CDR1 reads SNHLY; CDR2 reads FYNNEI. V lost 1 base to trimming and J lost 4 bases, with 5 bases between them. CDR3 size: 13 residues. Written as DNA, the CDR3 is TGTGCCAGCAGTGAAGACGGGAATCAGCCCCAGCATTTT. This gives the protein CASSEDGNQPQHF. The whole variable domain, filled in from reference TRBV2 and TRBJ1-5, reads EPEVTQTPSHQVTQMGQEVILRCVPISNHLYFYWYRQILGQKVEFLVSFYNNEISEKSEIFDDQFSVERPDGSNFTLKIRSTKLEDSAMYFCASSEDGNQPQHFGDGTRLSIL.